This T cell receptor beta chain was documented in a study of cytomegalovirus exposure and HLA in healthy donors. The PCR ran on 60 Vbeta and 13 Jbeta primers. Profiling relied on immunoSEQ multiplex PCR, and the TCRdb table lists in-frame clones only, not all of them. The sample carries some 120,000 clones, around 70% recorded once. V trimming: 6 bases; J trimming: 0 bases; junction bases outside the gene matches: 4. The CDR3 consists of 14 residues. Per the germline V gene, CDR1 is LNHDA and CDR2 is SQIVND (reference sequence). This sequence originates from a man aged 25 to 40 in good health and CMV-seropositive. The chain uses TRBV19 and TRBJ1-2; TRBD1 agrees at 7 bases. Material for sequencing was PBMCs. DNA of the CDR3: TGTGCCAGTAGATCCGACAGGGCTAACTATGGCTACACCTTC. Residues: CASRSDRANYGYTF.